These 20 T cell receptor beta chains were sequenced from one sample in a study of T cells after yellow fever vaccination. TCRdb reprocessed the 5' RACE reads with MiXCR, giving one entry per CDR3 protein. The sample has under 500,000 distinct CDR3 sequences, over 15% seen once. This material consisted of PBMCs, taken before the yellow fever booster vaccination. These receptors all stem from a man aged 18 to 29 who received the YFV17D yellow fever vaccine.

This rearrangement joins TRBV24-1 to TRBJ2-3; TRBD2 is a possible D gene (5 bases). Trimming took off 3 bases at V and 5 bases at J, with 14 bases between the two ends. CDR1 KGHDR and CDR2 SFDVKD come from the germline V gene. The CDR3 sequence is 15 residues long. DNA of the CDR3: TGTGCCACCAGTGATCCGGCGGGCGTAGGAGATACGCAGTATTTT. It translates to CATSDPAGVGDTQYF.

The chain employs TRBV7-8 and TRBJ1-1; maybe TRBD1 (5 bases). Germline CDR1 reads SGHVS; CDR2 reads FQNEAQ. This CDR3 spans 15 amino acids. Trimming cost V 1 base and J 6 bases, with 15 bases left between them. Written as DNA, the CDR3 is TGTGCCAGCAGCTTAGGGAGGCGATTGGGGGCTGAAGCTTTCTTT. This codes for CASSLGRRLGAEAFF.

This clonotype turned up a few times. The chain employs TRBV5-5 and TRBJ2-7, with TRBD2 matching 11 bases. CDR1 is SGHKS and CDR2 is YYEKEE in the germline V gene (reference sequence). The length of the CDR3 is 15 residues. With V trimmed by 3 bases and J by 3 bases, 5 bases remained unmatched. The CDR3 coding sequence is TGTGCCAGCAGCTGGGGGACTAGCGGTAACTACGAGCAGTACTTC. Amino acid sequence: CASSWGTSGNYEQYF.

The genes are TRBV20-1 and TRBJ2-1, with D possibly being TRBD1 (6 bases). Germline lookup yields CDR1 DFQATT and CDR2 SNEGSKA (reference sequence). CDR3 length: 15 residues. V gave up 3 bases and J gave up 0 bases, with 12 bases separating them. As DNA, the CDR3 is TGCAGTGCTAGGGGACACCGGAGCTCCTACAATGAGCAGTTCTTC. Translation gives CSARGHRSSYNEQFF.

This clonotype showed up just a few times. The chain's CDR3 is CASSPVRAAGFF. CDR3 in DNA: TGTGCCAGCAGTCCCGTAAGGGCAGCCGGGTTCTTC. The rearrangement uses TRBV12-3 or TRBV12-4 and TRBJ2-1; D is uncertain. V shed 5 bases and J shed 15 bases, with 17 bases lying between them. The CDR3 runs 12 residues.

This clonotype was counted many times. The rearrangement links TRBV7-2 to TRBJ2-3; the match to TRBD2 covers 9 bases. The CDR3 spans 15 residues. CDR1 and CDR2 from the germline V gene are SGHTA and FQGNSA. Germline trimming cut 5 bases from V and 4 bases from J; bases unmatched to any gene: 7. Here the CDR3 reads CASSRNSGSADTQYF. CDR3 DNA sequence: TGTGCCAGCAGCCGAAATAGCGGGAGCGCAGATACGCAGTATTTT.

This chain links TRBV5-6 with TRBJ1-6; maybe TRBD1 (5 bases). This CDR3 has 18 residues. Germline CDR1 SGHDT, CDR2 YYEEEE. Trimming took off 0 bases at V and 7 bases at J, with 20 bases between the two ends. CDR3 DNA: TGTGCCAGCAGCTTGGGTCAGGGAGGTCCGCCAAGAAATTCACCCCTCCACTTT. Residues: CASSLGQGGPPRNSPLHF.

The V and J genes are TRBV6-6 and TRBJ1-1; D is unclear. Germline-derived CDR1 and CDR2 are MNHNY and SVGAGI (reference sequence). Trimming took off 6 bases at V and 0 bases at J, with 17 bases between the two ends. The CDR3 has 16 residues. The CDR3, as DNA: TGTGCCAGCAGGTATTCGACCCGAGGGATGAACACTGAAGCTTTCTTT. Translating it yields CASRYSTRGMNTEAFF.

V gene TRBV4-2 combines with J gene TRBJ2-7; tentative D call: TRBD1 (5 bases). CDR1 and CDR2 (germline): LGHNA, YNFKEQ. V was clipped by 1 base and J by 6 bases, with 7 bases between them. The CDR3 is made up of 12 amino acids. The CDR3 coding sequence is TGTGCCAGCAGCCAAGGAAGGGGCGAGCAGTACTTC. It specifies CASSQGRGEQYF.

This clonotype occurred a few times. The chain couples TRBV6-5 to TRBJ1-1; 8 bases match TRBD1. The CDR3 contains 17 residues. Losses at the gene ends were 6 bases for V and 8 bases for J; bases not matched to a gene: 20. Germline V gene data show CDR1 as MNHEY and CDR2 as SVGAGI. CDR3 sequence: CASSPPGQAFLKQEAFF. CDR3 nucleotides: TGTGCCAGCAGCCCGCCGGGACAGGCCTTTTTAAAGCAGGAAGCTTTCTTT.

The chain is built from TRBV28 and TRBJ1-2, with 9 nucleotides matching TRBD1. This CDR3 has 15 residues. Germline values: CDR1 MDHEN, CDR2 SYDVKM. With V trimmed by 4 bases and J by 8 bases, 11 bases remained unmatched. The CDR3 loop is CASSWGQGTSRGYTF. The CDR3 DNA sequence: TGTGCCAGCAGTTGGGGACAGGGTACATCTAGGGGCTACACCTTC.

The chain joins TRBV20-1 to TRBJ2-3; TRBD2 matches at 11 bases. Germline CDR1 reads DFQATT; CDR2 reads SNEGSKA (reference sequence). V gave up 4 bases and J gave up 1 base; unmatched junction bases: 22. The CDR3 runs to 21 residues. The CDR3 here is CSATIAGGRLTDSSRTDTQYF. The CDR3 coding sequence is TGCAGTGCTACTATAGCGGGGGGGCGGTTGACGGACTCTAGCCGCACAGATACGCAGTATTTT.

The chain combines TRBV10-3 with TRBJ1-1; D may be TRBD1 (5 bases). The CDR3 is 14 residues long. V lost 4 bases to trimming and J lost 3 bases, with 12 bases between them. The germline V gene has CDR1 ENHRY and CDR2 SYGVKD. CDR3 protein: CAISGSGGYTEAFF. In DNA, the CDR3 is TGTGCCATCAGTGGATCGGGGGGTTACACTGAAGCTTTCTTT.

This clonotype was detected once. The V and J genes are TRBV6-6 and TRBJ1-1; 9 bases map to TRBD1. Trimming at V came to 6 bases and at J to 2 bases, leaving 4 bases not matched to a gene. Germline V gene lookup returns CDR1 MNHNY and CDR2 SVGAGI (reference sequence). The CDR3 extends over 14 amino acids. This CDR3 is CASRDTGGNTEAFF. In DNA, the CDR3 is TGTGCCAGCAGGGATACAGGGGGCAACACTGAAGCTTTCTTT.

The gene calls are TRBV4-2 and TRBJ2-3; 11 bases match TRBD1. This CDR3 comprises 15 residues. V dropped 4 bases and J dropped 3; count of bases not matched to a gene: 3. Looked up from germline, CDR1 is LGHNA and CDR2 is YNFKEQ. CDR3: CASSRGTGGTDTQYF. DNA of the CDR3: TGTGCCAGCAGCCGGGGGACAGGGGGGACAGATACGCAGTATTTT.

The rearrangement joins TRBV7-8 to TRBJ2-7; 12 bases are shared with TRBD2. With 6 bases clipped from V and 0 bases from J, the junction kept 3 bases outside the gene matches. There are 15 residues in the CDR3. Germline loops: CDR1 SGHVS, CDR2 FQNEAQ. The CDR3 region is CASRTSGGHSYEQYF. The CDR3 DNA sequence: TGTGCCAGCAGGACTAGCGGGGGACACTCCTACGAGCAGTACTTC.

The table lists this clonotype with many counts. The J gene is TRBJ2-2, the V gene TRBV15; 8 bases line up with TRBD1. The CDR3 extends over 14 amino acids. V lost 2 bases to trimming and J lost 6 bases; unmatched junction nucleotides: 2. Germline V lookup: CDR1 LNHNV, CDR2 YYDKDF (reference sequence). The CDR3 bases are TGTGCCACCAGCAGAAACAGGGGGTCCGGGGAGCTGTTTTTT. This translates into CATSRNRGSGELFF. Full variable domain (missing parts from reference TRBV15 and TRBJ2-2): DAMVIQNPRYQVTQFGKPVTLSCSQTLNHNVMYWYQQKSSQAPKLLFHYYDKDFNNEADTPDNFQSRRPNTSFCFLDIRSPGLGDTAMYLCATSRNRGSGELFFGEGSRLTVL.

The CDR3 region has the DNA TGCAGTGCTAGACCTTCTTTGGGGGACAGGGGGCATAACTATGGCTACACCTTC. This sequence encodes CSARPSLGDRGHNYGYTF. The rearrangement joins TRBV20-1 to TRBJ1-2; 12 nucleotides agree with TRBD1. From germline, CDR1 is DFQATT and CDR2 SNEGSKA (reference sequence). The CDR3 consists of 18 residues. The V and J ends lost 2 bases and 1 base, in that order; junction bases with no gene match: 11.

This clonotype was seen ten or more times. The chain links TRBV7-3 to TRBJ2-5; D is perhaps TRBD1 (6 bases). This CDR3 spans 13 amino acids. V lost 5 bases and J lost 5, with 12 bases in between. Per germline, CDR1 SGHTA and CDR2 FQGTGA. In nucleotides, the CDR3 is TGTGCCAGCAGCCGCGCAGGGGTGGAGACCCAGTACTTC. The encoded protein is CASSRAGVETQYF.

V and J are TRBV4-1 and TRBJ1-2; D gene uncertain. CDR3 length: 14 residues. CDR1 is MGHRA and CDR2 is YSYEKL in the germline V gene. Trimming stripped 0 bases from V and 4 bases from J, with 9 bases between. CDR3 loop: CASSQDLVGYGYTF. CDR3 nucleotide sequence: TGCGCCAGCAGCCAAGATCTAGTGGGCTATGGCTACACCTTC.